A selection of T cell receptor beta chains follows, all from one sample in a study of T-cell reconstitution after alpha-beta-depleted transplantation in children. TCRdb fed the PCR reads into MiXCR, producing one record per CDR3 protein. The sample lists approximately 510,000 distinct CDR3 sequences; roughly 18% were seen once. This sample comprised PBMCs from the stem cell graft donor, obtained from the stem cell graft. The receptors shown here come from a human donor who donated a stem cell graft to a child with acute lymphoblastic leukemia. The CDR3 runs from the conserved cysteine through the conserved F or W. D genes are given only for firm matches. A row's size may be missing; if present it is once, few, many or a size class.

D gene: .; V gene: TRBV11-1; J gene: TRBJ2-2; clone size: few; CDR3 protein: CASSRFGYRGTETGELFF; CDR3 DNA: TGTGCCAGCAGCCGTTTCGGATACCGCGGGACAGAAACCGGGGAGCTGTTTTTT
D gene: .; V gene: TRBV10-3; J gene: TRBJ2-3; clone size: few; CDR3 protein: CAISAPSGSTDTQYF; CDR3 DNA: TGTGCCATCAGTGCCCCTTCGGGGTCCACAGATACGCAGTATTTT
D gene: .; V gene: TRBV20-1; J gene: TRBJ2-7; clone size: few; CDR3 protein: CSARGLEGHEQYF; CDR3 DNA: TGCAGTGCAAGGGGCCTAGAAGGGCACGAGCAGTACTTC
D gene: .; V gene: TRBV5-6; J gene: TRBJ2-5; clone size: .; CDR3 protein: CASSFLVSYQETQYF; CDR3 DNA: TGTGCCAGCAGCTTTCTGGTCAGCTACCAAGAGACCCAGTACTTC
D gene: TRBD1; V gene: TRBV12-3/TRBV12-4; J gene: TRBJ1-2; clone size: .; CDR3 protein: CASSPSGGGYTF; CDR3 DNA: TGTGCCAGCAGTCCCTCAGGGGGCGGCTACACCTTC
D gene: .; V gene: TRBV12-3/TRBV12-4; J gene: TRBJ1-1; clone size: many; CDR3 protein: CASSLRQPRMNTEAFF; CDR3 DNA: TGTGCCAGCAGTTTAAGACAGCCCCGCATGAACACTGAAGCTTTCTTT
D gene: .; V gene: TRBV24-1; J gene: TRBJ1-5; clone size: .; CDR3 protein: CATSGPTDGNQPQHF; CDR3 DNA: TGTGCCACCAGTGGGCCTACTGATGGCAATCAGCCCCAGCATTTT
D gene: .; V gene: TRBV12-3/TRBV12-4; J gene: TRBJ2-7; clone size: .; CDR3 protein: CASSLPGPTYEQYF; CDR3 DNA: TGTGCCAGCAGTTTACCGGGACCAACCTACGAGCAGTACTTC
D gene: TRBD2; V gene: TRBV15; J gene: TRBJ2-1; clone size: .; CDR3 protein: CATSRGGSGRENEQFF; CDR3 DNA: TGTGCCACCAGCAGAGGAGGTAGCGGGAGAGAAAATGAGCAGTTCTTC
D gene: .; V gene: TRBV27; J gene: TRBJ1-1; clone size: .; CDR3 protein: CASSLATGPAFF; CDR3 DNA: TGTGCCAGCAGTCTAGCGACAGGACCAGCTTTCTTT
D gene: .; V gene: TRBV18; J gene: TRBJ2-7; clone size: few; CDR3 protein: CASSPGSNRFDEQYF; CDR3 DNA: TGTGCCAGCTCACCAGGTTCAAACCGCTTTGACGAGCAGTACTTC
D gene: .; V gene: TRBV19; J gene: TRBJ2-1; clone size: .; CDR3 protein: CASSLGGGVNEQFF; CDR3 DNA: TGTGCCAGTAGTCTTGGAGGTGGGGTAAATGAGCAGTTCTTC
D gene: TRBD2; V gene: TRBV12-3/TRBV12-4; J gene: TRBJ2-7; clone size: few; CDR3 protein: CASTQTPSGYYEQYF; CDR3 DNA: TGTGCCAGCACTCAAACGCCTAGCGGGTACTACGAGCAGTACTTC
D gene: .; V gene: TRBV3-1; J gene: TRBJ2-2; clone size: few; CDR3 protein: CASSQLGTGELFF; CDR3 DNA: TGTGCCAGCAGCCAACTTGGGACCGGGGAGCTGTTTTTT
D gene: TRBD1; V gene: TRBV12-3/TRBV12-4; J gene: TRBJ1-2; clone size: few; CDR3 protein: CASSRGTGPGYGYTF; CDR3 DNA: TGTGCCAGCAGCCGGGGGACAGGGCCTGGCTATGGCTACACCTTC
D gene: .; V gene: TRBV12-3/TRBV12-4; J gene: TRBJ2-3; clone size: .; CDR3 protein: CASSFRGTQYF; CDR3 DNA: TGTGCCAGCAGTTTCCGCGGTACGCAGTATTTT
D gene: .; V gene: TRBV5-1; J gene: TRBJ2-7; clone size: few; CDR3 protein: CASRSQGAYEQYF; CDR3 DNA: TGCGCCAGCAGGTCACAGGGAGCCTACGAGCAGTACTTC
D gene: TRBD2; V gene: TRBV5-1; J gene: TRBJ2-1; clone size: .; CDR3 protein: CASSLGLTSASPREQFF; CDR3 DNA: TGCGCCAGCAGCTTGGGGCTGACTAGCGCTTCGCCCCGTGAGCAGTTCTTC
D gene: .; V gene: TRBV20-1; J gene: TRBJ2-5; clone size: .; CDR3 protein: CSAGALDVGTREAQYF; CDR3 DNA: TGCAGTGCTGGAGCTTTAGACGTAGGAACAAGAGAGGCCCAGTACTTC
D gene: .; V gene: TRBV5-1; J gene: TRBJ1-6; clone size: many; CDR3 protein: CASSRDPGVSPLHF; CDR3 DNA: TGCGCCAGCAGCCGCGATCCAGGGGTTTCACCCCTCCACTTT
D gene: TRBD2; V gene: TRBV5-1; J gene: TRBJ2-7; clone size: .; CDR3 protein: CASRWTTSGSSYEQYF; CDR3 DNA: TGCGCCAGCAGATGGACGACTAGCGGGAGCTCCTACGAGCAGTACTTC
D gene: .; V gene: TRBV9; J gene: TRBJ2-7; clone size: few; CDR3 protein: CASSPPLGRYEQYF; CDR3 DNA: TGTGCCAGCAGCCCTCCCCTGGGCCGTTACGAGCAGTACTTC
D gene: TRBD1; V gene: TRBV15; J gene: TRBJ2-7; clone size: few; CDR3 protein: CATSRDVRGFGQYF; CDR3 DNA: TGTGCCACCAGCAGAGATGTCAGGGGGTTCGGGCAGTACTTC
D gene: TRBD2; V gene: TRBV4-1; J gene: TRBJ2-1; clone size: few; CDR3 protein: CASSQDPPLAGGFNEQFF; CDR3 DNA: TGCGCCAGCAGCCAAGATCCCCCTCTAGCGGGAGGATTCAATGAGCAGTTCTTC
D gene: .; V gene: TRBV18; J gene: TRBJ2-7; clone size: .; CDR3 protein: CASSPRSQAYYEQYF; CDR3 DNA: TGTGCCAGCTCACCACGGTCTCAGGCGTACTACGAGCAGTACTTC
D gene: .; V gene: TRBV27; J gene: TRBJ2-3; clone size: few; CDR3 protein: CASSSTRSDTQYF; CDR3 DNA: TGTGCCAGCAGTTCGACTAGATCAGATACGCAGTATTTT
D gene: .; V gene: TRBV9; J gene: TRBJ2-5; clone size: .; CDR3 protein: CASSVAPLQETQYF; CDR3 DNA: TGTGCCAGCAGCGTAGCGCCGCTCCAAGAGACCCAGTACTTC
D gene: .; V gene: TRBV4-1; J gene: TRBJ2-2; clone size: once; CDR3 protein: CASSQDEKVAGELFF; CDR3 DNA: TGCGCCAGCAGCCAAGATGAAAAAGTGGCTGGGGAGCTGTTTTTT
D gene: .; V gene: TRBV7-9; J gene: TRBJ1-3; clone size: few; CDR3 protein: CASSFNHGNTIYF; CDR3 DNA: TGTGCCAGCAGCTTCAACCATGGAAACACCATATATTTT
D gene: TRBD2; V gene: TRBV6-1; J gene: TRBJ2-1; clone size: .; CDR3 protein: CASSGGLARNNEQFF; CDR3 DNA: TGTGCCAGCAGTGGGGGACTAGCGCGCAACAATGAGCAGTTCTTC
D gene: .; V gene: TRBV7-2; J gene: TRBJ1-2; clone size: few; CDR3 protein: CASSFYVGEDGYTF; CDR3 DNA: TGTGCCAGCAGCTTTTATGTGGGTGAGGATGGCTACACCTTC
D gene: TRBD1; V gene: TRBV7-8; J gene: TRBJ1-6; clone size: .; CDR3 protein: CASSLVQGVNSPLHF; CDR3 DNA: TGTGCCAGCAGCTTAGTACAGGGGGTCAATTCACCCCTCCACTTT
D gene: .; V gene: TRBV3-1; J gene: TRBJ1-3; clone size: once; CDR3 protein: CASSQDLGGTGNTIYF; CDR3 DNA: TGTGCCAGCAGCCAAGATCTTGGAGGGACTGGAAACACCATATATTTT
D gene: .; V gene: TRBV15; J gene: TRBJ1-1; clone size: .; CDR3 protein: CATSRDPSGRTKTEAFF; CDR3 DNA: TGTGCCACCAGCAGAGATCCCTCGGGCAGAACAAAGACTGAAGCTTTCTTT
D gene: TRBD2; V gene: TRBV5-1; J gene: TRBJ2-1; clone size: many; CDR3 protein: CASSIGLAESSYNEQFF; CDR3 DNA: TGCGCCAGCTCCATAGGACTAGCGGAAAGCTCCTACAATGAGCAGTTCTTC
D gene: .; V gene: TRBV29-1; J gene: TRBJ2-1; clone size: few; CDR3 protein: CSASAEGQPFF; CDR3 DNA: TGCAGCGCCTCCGCGGAGGGACAACCGTTCTTC
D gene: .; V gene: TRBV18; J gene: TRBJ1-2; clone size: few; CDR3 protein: CASSLGRDGYTF; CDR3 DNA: TGTGCCAGCTCACTGGGACGGGATGGCTACACCTTC
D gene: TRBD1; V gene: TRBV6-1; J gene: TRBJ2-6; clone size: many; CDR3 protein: CASRTQGSGANVLTF; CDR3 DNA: TGTGCCAGCAGAACACAGGGGTCTGGGGCCAACGTCCTGACTTTC
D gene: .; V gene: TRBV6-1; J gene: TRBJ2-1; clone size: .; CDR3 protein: CASSPLPKQLGRLEFF; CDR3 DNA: TGTGCCAGCAGCCCCCTCCCCAAACAGCTCGGGAGATTGGAGTTCTTC
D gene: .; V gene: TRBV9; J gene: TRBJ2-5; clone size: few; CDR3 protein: CASSVAGTQETQYF; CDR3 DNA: TGTGCCAGCAGCGTAGCGGGGACCCAAGAGACCCAGTACTTC
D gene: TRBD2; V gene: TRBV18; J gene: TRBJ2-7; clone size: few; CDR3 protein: CASSSSGGPKNEQYF; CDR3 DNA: TGTGCCAGCTCATCTTCGGGAGGGCCGAAAAACGAGCAGTACTTC
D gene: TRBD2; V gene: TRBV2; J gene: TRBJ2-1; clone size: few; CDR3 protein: CASRWTSWNEQFF; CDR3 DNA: TGTGCCAGCAGATGGACTAGTTGGAATGAGCAGTTCTTC
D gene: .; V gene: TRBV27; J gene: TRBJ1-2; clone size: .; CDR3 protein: CATKRDLDNYGYTF; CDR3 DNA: TGTGCCACCAAAAGGGACCTAGATAACTATGGCTACACCTTC
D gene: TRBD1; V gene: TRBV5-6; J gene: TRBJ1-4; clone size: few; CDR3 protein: CASSLVGGAANEKLFF; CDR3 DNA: TGTGCCAGCAGCTTGGTAGGGGGCGCCGCTAATGAAAAACTGTTTTTT
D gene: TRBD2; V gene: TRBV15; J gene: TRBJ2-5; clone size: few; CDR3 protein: CATSGGLAGGLVETQYF; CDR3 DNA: TGTGCCACCAGCGGGGGACTAGCGGGAGGGCTTGTGGAGACCCAGTACTTT